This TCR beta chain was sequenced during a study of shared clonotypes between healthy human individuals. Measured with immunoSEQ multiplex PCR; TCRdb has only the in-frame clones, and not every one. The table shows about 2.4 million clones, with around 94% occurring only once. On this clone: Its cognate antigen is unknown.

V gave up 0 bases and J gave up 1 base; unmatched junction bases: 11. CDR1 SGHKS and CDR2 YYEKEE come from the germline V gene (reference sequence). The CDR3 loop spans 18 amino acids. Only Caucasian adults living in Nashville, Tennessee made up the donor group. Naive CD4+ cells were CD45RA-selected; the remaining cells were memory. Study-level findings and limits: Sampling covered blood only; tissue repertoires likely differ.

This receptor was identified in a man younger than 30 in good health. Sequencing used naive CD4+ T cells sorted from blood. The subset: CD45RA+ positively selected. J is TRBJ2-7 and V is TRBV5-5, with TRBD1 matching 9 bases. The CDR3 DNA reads TGTGCCAGCAGCTTGGCACAGGGGGCAGGTTTTCTTTCCTACGAGCAGTACTTC. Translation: CASSLAQGAGFLSYEQYF.